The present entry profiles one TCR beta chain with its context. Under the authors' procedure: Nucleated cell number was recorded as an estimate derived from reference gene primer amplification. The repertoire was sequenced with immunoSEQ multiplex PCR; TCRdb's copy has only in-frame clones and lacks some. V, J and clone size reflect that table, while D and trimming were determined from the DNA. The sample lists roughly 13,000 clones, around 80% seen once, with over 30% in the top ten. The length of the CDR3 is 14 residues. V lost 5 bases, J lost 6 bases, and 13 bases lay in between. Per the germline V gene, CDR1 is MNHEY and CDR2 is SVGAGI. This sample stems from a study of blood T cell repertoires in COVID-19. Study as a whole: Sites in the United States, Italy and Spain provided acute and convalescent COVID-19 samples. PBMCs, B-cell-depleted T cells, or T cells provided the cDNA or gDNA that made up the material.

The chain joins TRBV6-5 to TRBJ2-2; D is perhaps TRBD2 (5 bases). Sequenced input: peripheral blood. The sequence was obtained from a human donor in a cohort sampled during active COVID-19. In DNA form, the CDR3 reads TGTGCCAGCAGTCTCGGAGGTTCCGCCGGGGAGCTGTTTTTT. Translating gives CASSLGGSAGELFF.